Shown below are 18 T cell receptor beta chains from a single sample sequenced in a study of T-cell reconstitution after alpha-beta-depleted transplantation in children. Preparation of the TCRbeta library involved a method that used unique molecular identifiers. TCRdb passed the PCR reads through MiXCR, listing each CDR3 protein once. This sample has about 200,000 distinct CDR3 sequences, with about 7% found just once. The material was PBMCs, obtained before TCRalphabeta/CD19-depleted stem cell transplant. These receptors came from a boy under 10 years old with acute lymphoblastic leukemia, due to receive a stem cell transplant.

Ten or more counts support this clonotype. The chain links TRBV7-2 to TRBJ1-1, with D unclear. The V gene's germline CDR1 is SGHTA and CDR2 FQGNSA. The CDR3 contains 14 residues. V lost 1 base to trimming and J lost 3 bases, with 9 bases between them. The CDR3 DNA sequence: TGTGCCAGCAGCTTAGATAACATCGACACTGAAGCTTTCTTT. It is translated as CASSLDNIDTEAFF.

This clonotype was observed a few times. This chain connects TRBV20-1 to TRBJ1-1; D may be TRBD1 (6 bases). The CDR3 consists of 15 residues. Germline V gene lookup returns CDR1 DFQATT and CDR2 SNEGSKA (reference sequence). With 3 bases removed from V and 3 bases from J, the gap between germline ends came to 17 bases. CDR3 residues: CSARDIRGLYTEAFF. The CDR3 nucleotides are TGCAGTGCTAGGGATATCCGGGGGCTCTACACTGAAGCTTTCTTT.

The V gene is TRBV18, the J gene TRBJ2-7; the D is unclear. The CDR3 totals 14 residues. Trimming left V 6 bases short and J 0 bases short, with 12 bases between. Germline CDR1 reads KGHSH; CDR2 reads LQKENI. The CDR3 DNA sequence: TGTGCCAGCTCGAAGACCGAGAGCTCCTACGAGCAGTACTTC. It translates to CASSKTESSYEQYF. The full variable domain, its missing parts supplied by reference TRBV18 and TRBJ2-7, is NAGVMQNPRHLVRRRGQEARLRCSPMKGHSHVYWYRQLPEEGLKFMVYLQKENIIDESGMPKERFSAEFPKEGPSILRIQQVVRGDSAAYFCASSKTESSYEQYFGPGTRLTVT.

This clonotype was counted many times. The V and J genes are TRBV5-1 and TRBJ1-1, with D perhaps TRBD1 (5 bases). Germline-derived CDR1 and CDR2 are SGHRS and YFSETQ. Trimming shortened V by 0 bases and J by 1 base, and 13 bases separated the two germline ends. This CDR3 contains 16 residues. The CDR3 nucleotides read TGCGCCAGCAGCTTGGGGGGTCGACAGCCGAACACTGAAGCTTTCTTT. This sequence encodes CASSLGGRQPNTEAFF.

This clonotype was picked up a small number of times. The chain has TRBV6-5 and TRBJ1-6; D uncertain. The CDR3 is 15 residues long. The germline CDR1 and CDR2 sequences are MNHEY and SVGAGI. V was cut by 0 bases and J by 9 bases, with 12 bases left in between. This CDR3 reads CASSYSGTALSPLHF. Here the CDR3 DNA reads TGTGCCAGCAGTTACTCGGGTACAGCCCTTTCACCCCTCCACTTT.

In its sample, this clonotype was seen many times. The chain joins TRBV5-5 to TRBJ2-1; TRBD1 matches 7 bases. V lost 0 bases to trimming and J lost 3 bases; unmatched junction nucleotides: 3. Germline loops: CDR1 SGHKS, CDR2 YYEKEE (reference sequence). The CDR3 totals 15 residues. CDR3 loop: CASSLEGQDYNEQFF. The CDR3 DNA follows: TGTGCCAGCAGCTTGGAAGGACAGGACTACAATGAGCAGTTCTTC. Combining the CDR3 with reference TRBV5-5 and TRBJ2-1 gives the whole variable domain DAGVTQSPTHLIKTRGQQVTLRCSPISGHKSVSWYQQVLGQGPQFIFQYYEKEERGRGNFPDRFSARQFPNYSSELNVNALLLGDSALYLCASSLEGQDYNEQFFGPGTRLTVL.

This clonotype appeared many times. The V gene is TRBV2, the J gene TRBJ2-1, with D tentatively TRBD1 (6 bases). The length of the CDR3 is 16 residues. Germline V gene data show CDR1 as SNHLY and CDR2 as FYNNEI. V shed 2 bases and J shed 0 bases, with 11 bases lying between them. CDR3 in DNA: TGTGCCAGCAGTGAATCTAGAGGGGGCTCCTACAATGAGCAGTTCTTC. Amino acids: CASSESRGGSYNEQFF.

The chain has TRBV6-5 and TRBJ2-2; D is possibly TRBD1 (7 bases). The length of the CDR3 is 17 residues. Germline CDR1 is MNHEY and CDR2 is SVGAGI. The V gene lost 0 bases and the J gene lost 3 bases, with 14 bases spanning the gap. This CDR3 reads CASSYSSRGAYTGELFF. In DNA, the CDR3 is TGTGCCAGCAGTTACTCGAGCAGGGGGGCGTACACCGGGGAGCTGTTTTTT.

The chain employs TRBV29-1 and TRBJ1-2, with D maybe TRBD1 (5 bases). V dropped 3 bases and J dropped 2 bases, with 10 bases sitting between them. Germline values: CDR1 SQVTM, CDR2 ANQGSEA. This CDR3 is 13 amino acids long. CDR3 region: CSVDSGGNYGYTF. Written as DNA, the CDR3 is TGCAGCGTTGATTCCGGGGGAAACTATGGCTACACCTTC. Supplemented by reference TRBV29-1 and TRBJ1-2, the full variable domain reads SAVISQKPSRDICQRGTSLTIQCQVDSQVTMMFWYRQQPGQSLTLIATANQGSEATYESGFVIDKFPISRPNLTFSTLTVSNMSPEDSSIYLCSVDSGGNYGYTFGSGTRLTVV.

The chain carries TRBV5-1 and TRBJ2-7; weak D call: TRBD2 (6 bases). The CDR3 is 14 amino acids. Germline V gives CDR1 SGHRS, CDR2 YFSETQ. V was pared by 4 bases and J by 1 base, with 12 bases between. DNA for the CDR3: TGCGCCAGCAGCCCCCGGGAGACGTCCTACGAGCAGTACTTC. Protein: CASSPRETSYEQYF.

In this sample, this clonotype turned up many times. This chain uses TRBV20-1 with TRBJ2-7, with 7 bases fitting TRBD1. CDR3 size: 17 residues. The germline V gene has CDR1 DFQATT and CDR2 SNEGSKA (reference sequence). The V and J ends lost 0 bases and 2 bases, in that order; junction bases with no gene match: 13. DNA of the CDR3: TGCAGTGCTAGAGATGGCCGGACAGGAAACCTCCCCTACGAGCAGTACTTC. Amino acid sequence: CSARDGRTGNLPYEQYF.

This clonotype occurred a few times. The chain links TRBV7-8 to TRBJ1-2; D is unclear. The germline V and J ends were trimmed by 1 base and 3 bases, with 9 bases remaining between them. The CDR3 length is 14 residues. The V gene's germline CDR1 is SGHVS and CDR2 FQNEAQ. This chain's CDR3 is CASSLDGRDYGYTF. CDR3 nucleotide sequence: TGTGCCAGCAGCTTAGATGGGAGGGACTATGGCTACACCTTC.

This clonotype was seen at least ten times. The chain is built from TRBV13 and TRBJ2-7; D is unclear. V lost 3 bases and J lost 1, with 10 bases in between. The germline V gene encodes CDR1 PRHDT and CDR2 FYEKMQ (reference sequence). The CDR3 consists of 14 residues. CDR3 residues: CASSLSSRSYEQYF. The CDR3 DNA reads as TGTGCCAGCAGCTTGAGCAGCCGTTCCTACGAGCAGTACTTC.

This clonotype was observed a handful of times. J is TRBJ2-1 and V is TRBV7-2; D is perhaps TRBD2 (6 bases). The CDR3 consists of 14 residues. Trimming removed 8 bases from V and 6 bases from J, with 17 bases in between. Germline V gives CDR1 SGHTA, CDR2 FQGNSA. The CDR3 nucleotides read TGTGCCAGCGCCCAAAGGAGGGCCGGCAATGAGCAGTTCTTC. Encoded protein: CASAQRRAGNEQFF.

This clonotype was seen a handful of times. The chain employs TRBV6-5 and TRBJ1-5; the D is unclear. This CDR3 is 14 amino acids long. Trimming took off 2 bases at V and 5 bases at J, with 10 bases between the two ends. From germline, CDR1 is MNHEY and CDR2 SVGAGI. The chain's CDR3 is CASSYGGPDQPQHF. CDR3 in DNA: TGTGCCAGCAGTTACGGTGGGCCTGATCAGCCCCAGCATTTT.

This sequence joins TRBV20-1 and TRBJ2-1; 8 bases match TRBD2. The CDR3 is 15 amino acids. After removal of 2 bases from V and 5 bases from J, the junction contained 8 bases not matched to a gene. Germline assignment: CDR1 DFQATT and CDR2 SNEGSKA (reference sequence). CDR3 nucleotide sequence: TGCAGTGCTAGACAAGCGGGGGCCTCGCACAATGAGCAGTTCTTC. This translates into CSARQAGASHNEQFF.

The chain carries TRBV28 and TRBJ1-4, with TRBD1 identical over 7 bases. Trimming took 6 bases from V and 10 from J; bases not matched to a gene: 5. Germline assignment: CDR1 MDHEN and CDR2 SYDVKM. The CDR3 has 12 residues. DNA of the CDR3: TGTGCCAGCAGACAGGGGTGGGGAAAACTGTTTTTT. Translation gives CASRQGWGKLFF.

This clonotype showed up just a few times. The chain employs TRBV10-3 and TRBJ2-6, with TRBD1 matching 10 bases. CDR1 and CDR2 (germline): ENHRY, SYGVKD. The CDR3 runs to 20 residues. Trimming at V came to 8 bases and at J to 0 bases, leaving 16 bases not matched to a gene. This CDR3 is CAIQWWTGGRPPSGANVLTF. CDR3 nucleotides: TGTGCCATCCAGTGGTGGACAGGGGGTCGTCCCCCCTCTGGGGCCAACGTCCTGACTTTC.